This TCR beta chain originates from a study of shared clonotypes between healthy human individuals. Naivety among CD8 cells was defined by CD45RO negativity and positive CCR7 selection, thereby excluding terminally differentiated effector memory CD45RA+ cells. Several immunoSEQ plates held equal portions of the genomic DNA taken from each subset. Measured with immunoSEQ multiplex PCR; TCRdb has only the in-frame clones, and not every one. Among approximately 1.9 million clones, just under 95% were seen once, and the ten largest hold approximately 1.7%. The CDR3 consists of 15 residues. Deletions cut 3 bases from V and 0 bases from J, with 15 bases between. Germline CDR1 is GTSNPN and CDR2 is SVGIG (reference sequence).

This sequence joins TRBV30 and TRBJ2-7; D may correspond to TRBD1 or TRBD2 (5 bases each). Sequenced material: naive CD8+ T cells from PBMCs. The sequence came from a man between 18 and 35 years old in good health. Some clones in this sample may be carry-over from other donors' samples. Here the CDR3 reads CAWRSGGTPSYEQYF. CDR3 sequence (DNA): TGTGCCTGGAGATCTGGGGGTACCCCCTCCTACGAGCAGTACTTC. Drawing the rest from reference TRBV30 and TRBJ2-7, the complete variable domain is SQTIHQWPATLVQPVGSPLSLECTVEGTSNPNLYWYRQAAGRGLQLLFYSVGIGQISSEVPQNLSASRPQDRQFILSSKKLLLSDSGFYLCAWRSGGTPSYEQYFGPGTRLTVT.